The 27 T cell receptor beta chains listed next were all sequenced from one sample in a study of glioma-infiltrating T cells. The iRepertoire nested amplicon-rescue multiplex PCR amplified TCR alpha and beta CDR3s from RNA. TCRdb ran MiXCR on the multiplex PCR reads and lists one entry per CDR3 protein. This table has roughly 100,000 distinct CDR3 sequences, roughly 30% appearing once. Source material: glioma tissue, nonneoplastic brain tissue, or PBMCs (not recorded which). The receptor source for this set is a human donor with low-grade glioma or glioblastoma, undergoing nonglioma brain surgery, or in good health (not recorded which).

In regard to this clonotype: A much larger clone sits a single nucleotide away, making a read error possible. Written as DNA, the CDR3 is TGCAATGCTAGAGACAGGGGGGAGCAGTTCTTC. It specifies CNARDRGEQFF. The chain is built from TRBV20-1 and TRBJ2-1; TRBD1 aligns across 9 bases. This CDR3 spans 11 amino acids. In germline, CDR1 is DFQATT, CDR2 SNEGSKA (reference sequence).

This clonotype showed up many times. The CDR3 here is CASSPGQGTNQPQHF. CDR3 bases: TGTGCCAGCAGCCCGGGACAGGGGACAAATCAGCCCCAGCATTTT. The chain carries TRBV12-3 or TRBV12-4 and TRBJ1-5; 10 bases map to TRBD1. The CDR3 has 15 amino acids. J gave up 4 bases and V 6 bases, and 6 bases lay outside the gene matches.

This clonotype was observed at least ten times. The genes are TRBV28 and TRBJ2-1, with a tentative D call TRBD1 (6 bases). There are 15 residues in the CDR3. Trimming removed 5 bases from V and 4 bases from J, with 15 bases in between. Germline V gene sequence: CDR1 MDHEN, CDR2 SYDVKM. The CDR3 DNA reads TGTGCCAGCAGTAAACAGGGTGGTTGGTACAATGAGCAGTTCTTC. As protein: CASSKQGGWYNEQFF. Combining the CDR3 with reference TRBV28 and TRBJ2-1 gives the whole variable domain DVKVTQSSRYLVKRTGEKVFLECVQDMDHENMFWYRQDPGLGLRLIYFSYDVKMKEKGDIPEGYSVSREKKERFSLILESASTNQTSMYLCASSKQGGWYNEQFFGPGTRLTVL.

This clonotype was found many times. The genes are TRBV7-2 and TRBJ1-2; D unresolved. Trimming took off 1 base at V and 4 bases at J, with 10 bases between the two ends. Germline CDR1 and CDR2: SGHTA and FQGNSA. This CDR3 contains 14 residues. CDR3 bases: TGTGCCAGCAGCTTAGGCCCCGGACGCTATGGCTACACCTTC. Translation: CASSLGPGRYGYTF.

The gene calls are TRBV30 and TRBJ1-6; D is undetermined. The CDR3 is 12 amino acids. Trimming stripped 8 bases from V and 7 bases from J, with 12 bases between. Germline assignment: CDR1 GTSNPN and CDR2 SVGIG (reference sequence). The CDR3 spells CAGSLGNSPLHF. For the CDR3, the DNA is TGTGCCGGATCGCTAGGCAATTCACCCCTCCACTTT.

On this clonotype itself: No conserved phenylalanine or tryptophan ends this CDR3, so it is likely a read error. CDR3 coding DNA: TGTGCCAGCAGCGCAATACAGGGGGGGAATTCACCCCTCCACTCT. It specifies CASSAIQGGNSPLHS. The genes are TRBV7-2 and TRBJ1-6, with TRBD1 matching over 8 bases. Germline-derived CDR1 and CDR2 are SGHTA and FQGNSA. The CDR3 sequence is 15 residues long. J lost 7 bases, V lost 5 bases, and 7 bases had no gene match.

This clonotype was picked up a small number of times. V gene TRBV7-2 combines with J gene TRBJ2-7, with 8 bases identical to TRBD2. The CDR3 loop spans 15 amino acids. From germline, CDR1 is SGHTA and CDR2 FQGNSA. J was trimmed by 0 bases and V by 5 bases; bases with no gene match: 6. CDR3 sequence (DNA): TGTGCCAGCAGCCGCCAGGGGACTAGCTCCTACGAGCAGTACTTC. Its protein product is CASSRQGTSSYEQYF. Full variable domain (remainder filled in from reference TRBV7-2 and TRBJ2-7): GAGVSQSPSNKVTEKGKDVELRCDPISGHTALYWYRQSLGQGLEFLIYFQGNSAPDKSGLPSDRFSAERTGGSVSTLTIQRTQQEDSAVYLCASSRQGTSSYEQYFGPGTRLTVT.

Notes on this clonotype: A much larger clonotype is one base distant, so this may be a read error. The gene calls are TRBV4-1 and TRBJ1-6; D is undetermined. Germline CDR1 reads MGHRA; CDR2 reads YSYEKL. The CDR3 spans 14 residues. CDR3 sequence: CAGSQESENSPLHF. As DNA, the CDR3 is TGCGCCGGCAGCCAAGAATCGGAAAATTCACCCCTCCACTTT.

In this sample, this clonotype turned up many times. The rearrangement links TRBV2 to TRBJ2-1, with 9 bases aligning to TRBD2. CDR1 and CDR2 from the germline V gene are SNHLY and FYNNEI. CDR3 length equals 14 residues. Germline trimming cut 7 bases from V and 6 bases from J; bases unmatched to any gene: 7. This chain's CDR3 is CASTPGLASNEQFF. The CDR3, as DNA: TGTGCCAGCACCCCGGGACTAGCAAGCAATGAGCAGTTCTTC.

Details on this clonotype: It may be a read error: a sequence one base away is much more abundant. The V and J genes are TRBV11-2 and TRBJ2-1; TRBD1 agrees at 10 bases. CDR3 size: 13 residues. The V gene's germline CDR1 is SGHAT and CDR2 FQNNGV. CDR3 DNA sequence: TGTGCCAGCAGCTCTGACAGGGGGCATGAGCAGCTCTTC. Translating it yields CASSSDRGHEQLF.

J is TRBJ2-7 and V is TRBV20-1; D is unresolved. There are 15 residues in the CDR3. The V end was cut by 0 bases, the J end by 3 bases, with 15 bases between. The germline gives CDR1 DFQATT, CDR2 SNEGSKA (reference sequence). The CDR3 sequence: CSARDRSRDIYEQYF. The CDR3 region has the DNA TGCAGTGCTAGAGATCGGAGCAGAGATATCTACGAGCAGTACTTC.

This clonotype has a count of ten or more. The chain employs TRBV6-1 and TRBJ1-5; D call uncertain. The CDR3 is 13 residues long. V dropped 5 bases and J dropped 2 bases, with 7 bases sitting between them. Germline lookup yields CDR1 MNHNS and CDR2 SASEGT. The CDR3 here is CASSSPRNQPQHF. In DNA form, the CDR3 reads TGTGCCAGCAGTTCCCCCCGCAATCAGCCCCAGCATTTT.

This clonotype occurred many times. The chain links TRBV20-1 to TRBJ2-7; 7 bases are shared with TRBD1. Trimming cost V 5 bases and J 0 bases; bases outside gene matches: 4. Germline values: CDR1 DFQATT, CDR2 SNEGSKA (reference sequence). This CDR3 contains 13 residues. Here the CDR3 reads CSAPTGSSYEQYF. CDR3 DNA: TGCAGTGCTCCGACAGGGAGCTCCTACGAGCAGTACTTC.

This clonotype was detected only a few times. The V call is TRBV7-9, the J call TRBJ1-2; 10 bases align to TRBD1. Unmatched junction bases numbered 9, after V lost 5 bases and J lost 9 bases. This CDR3 is built from 14 residues. The germline gives CDR1 SEHNR, CDR2 FQNEAQ (reference sequence). The CDR3 DNA follows: TGTGCCAGCAGCGCCGGGACAGGGGCCCAAAGCTACACCTTC. Protein: CASSAGTGAQSYTF.

Details on this clonotype: A much larger clone is a single base away; this may be a read error. The CDR3 loop is CSVVLGAHSTDTQYF. CDR3 coding DNA: TGCAGCGTTGTTTTGGGGGCGCATAGCACAGATACGCAGTATTTT. The rearrangement uses TRBV29-1 and TRBJ2-3, with D possibly TRBD1 on 6 matching bases. Per germline, CDR1 SQVTM and CDR2 ANQGSEA. The ends were cut back, 4 bases at V and 0 bases at J, with 14 bases in the middle. The CDR3 has 15 amino acids.

A remark on this clonotype: Its ends do not fully match the called genes, so a read error is possible. The chain employs TRBV6-2 or TRBV6-3 and TRBJ1-5; 7 bases line up with TRBD1. Germline values: CDR1 MNHEY, CDR2 SVGEGT. The CDR3 consists of 13 residues. The CDR3 DNA reads TGTGCCAGCAGTTATAAGATGGGACAGCCCCATCATTTT. Protein: CASSYKMGQPHHF.

The V and J genes are TRBV4-1 and TRBJ1-2, with a weak D call TRBD1 (5 bases). CDR3 length equals 15 residues. Looked up from germline, CDR1 is MGHRA and CDR2 is YSYEKL. Trimming took 0 bases from V and 2 from J, leaving 10 bases between them. CDR3 residues: CASSQDHRSNYGYTF. CDR3 bases: TGCGCCAGCAGCCAAGATCACAGGTCCAACTATGGCTACACCTTC.

This clonotype was counted a single time. A much larger clone lies one base from this, so it may be a read error. This chain links TRBV20-1 with TRBJ1-1, with D perhaps TRBD1 (5 bases). V lost 6 bases and J 10 bases, leaving 30 bases between the germline ends. In germline, CDR1 is DFQATT, CDR2 SNEGSKA (reference sequence). The CDR3 length is 16 residues. The CDR3 is CSAMKINRQGKAGAFF. CDR3 coding DNA: TGCAGTGCCATGAAGATTAACCGTCAGGGAAAAGCGGGAGCTTTCTTT.

Comment on this clonotype: The germline gene is not matched at one end of the junction; a read error may be the cause. The chain uses TRBV6-4 and TRBJ2-3; tentatively, D is TRBD2 (5 bases). Germline CDR1 is MRHNA and CDR2 is SNTAGT. The CDR3 has 11 amino acids. CDR3 bases: TGTGCCAGCAGCCACGGGGATACGAAGTATTTT. Its translation is CASSHGDTKYF.

This clonotype was seen ten or more times. The chain carries TRBV28 and TRBJ2-1; possibly TRBD2 for D (7 bases). Germline-derived CDR1 and CDR2 are MDHEN and SYDVKM. The CDR3 runs to 14 residues. V was cut by 7 bases and J by 9 bases, with 19 bases left in between. CDR3 sequence reads: CASTIMGGAGEQFF. Written as DNA, the CDR3 is TGTGCCAGCACTATAATGGGGGGGGCAGGTGAGCAGTTCTTC.

For this clonotype: It may be a read error: a sequence one base away is much more abundant. V usage is TRBV6-6 and J usage is TRBJ1-1; D is uncertain. The CDR3 totals 15 residues. V dropped 6 bases and J dropped 4 bases, with 18 bases sitting between them. Germline CDR1 is MNHNY and CDR2 is SVGAGI (reference sequence). CDR3 DNA sequence: TGTGCCAGCAGATCCCCTCCATCGTGGAGCACTGAAGCTTTCTTT. Translation gives CASRSPPSWSTEAFF.

This clonotype was seen many times. The rearrangement links TRBV2 to TRBJ2-5; a possible D gene is TRBD1 (5 bases). CDR3 length equals 14 residues. Germline V CDR1 and CDR2: SNHLY, FYNNEI. Trimming left V 10 bases short and J 3 bases short, with 18 bases between. The CDR3 protein is CATSKGAEEETQYF. The CDR3 nucleotides are TGTGCCACCTCAAAAGGGGCAGAGGAAGAGACCCAGTACTTC.

In this sample, this clonotype turned up a few times. The V gene is TRBV12-3 or TRBV12-4, the J gene TRBJ2-7; D is possibly TRBD2 (7 bases). This CDR3 region has 15 residues. V lost 4 bases, J lost 4 bases, and 17 bases lay in between. The CDR3, as DNA: TGTGCCAGCAGTTCCCACCGGGGGGCTGATTACGAGCAGTACTTC. Translated: CASSSHRGADYEQYF.

This clonotype was counted ten times or more. The chain employs TRBV27 and TRBJ1-1; the match to TRBD1 covers 7 bases. V shed 4 bases, J shed 0 bases, and the junction held 11 bases outside the gene matches. From germline, CDR1 is MNHEY and CDR2 SMNVEV (reference sequence). The CDR3 totals 17 residues. CDR3 DNA sequence: TGTGCCAGCAGTTCCTCAGGGGGAATTTCTATGAACACTGAAGCTTTCTTT. This translates into CASSSSGGISMNTEAFF.

The V call is TRBV20-1, the J call TRBJ2-1; 13 bases line up with TRBD2. J gave up 4 bases and V 3 bases, and 3 bases lay outside the gene matches. The CDR3 sequence is 15 residues long. The germline gives CDR1 DFQATT, CDR2 SNEGSKA (reference sequence). CDR3 in DNA: TGCAGTGCTAGGACTAGCGGGGGGACTTACAATGAGCAGTTCTTC. It codes for CSARTSGGTYNEQFF.

The chain joins TRBV7-9 to TRBJ2-4; no firm D call. Deletions cut 0 bases from V and 8 bases from J, with 5 bases between. The germline CDR1 and CDR2 sequences are SEHNR and FQNEAQ (reference sequence). The CDR3 has 12 residues. The CDR3 DNA reads TGTGCCAGCAGCTTAGCCGAGGACATTCAGTACTTC. Its translation is CASSLAEDIQYF.

The table lists this clonotype with a count of one. A much larger clone differs from this one at a single base, so this may be a read error. The CDR3 here is CASNSGGVYNKQFF. DNA of the CDR3: TGTGCCAGCAACAGCGGGGGGGTGTACAATAAGCAGTTCTTC. The V gene is TRBV6-6, the J gene TRBJ2-1, with 10 bases fitting TRBD2. CDR3 size: 14 residues. CDR1 MNHNY and CDR2 SVGAGI come from the germline V gene (reference sequence).